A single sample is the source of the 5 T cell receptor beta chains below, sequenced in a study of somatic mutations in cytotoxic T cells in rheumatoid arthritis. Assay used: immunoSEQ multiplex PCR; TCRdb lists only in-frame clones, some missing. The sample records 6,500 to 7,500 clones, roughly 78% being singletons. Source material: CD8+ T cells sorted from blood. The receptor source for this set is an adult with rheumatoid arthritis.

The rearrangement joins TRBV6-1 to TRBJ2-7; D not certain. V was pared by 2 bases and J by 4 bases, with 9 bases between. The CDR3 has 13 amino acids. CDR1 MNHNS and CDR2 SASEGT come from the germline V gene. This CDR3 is CASSERAVYEQYF. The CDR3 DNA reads TGTGCCAGCAGTGAAAGGGCCGTGTACGAGCAGTACTTC.

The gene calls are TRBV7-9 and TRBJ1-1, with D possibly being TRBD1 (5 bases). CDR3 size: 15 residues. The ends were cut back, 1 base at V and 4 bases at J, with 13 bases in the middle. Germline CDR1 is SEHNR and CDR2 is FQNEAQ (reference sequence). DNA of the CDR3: TGTGCCAGCAGCTTAGTCGATGGGACCATCACTGAAGCTTTCTTT. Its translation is CASSLVDGTITEAFF.

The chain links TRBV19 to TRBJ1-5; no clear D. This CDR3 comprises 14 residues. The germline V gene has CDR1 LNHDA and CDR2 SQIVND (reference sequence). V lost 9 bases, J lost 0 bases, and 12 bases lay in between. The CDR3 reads CASLRRDSNQPQHF. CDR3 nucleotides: TGTGCCAGCCTGAGACGAGATAGCAATCAGCCCCAGCATTTT.

The CDR3 bases are TGTGCCAGCATCCCGCTAGACAGGGGGCAAGAGTTCTTC. It translates to CASIPLDRGQEFF. The J gene is TRBJ2-1, the V gene TRBV7-9, with TRBD1 matching over 10 bases. With 7 bases clipped from V and 14 bases from J, the junction kept 11 bases outside the gene matches. Germline V gene lookup returns CDR1 SEHNR and CDR2 FQNEAQ (reference sequence). This CDR3 spans 13 amino acids.

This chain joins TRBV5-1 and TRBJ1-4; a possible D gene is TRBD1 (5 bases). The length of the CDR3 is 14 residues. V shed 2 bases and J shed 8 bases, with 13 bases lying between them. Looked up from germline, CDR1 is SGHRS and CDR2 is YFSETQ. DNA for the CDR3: TGCGCCAGCAGCTTACGAGGGACGGAGGAAAAACTGTTTTTT. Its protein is CASSLRGTEEKLFF.